This T cell receptor beta chain stems from a study of T cell changes during pregnancy in multiple sclerosis. Only in-frame clones appear in the TCRdb table, and some are missing; sequencing was by immunoSEQ multiplex PCR. The sample consists of about 60,000 clones, approximately 92% of them appearing once. Here the sequenced sample was peripheral blood, taken in the first trimester of pregnancy. The sequence derives from a female donor with multiple sclerosis, enrolled in a pregnancy study.

In DNA form, the CDR3 reads TGTGCCAGCAGCCCTGGGCCCCCCCTCTCTGGAAACACCATATATTTT. It encodes CASSPGPPLSGNTIYF. The chain links TRBV9 to TRBJ1-3; no reliable D call. The germline V gene has CDR1 SGDLS and CDR2 YYNGEE. This CDR3 contains 16 residues. V gave up 4 bases and J gave up 0 bases, with 14 bases separating them.